This record looks at one T cell receptor beta chain sequence and its context. This CDR3 spans 14 amino acids. Trimming left V 1 base short and J 1 base short, with 7 bases between. The germline CDR1 and CDR2 sequences are MNHNS and SASEGT. In the source study's methods: How many nucleated cells were present was estimated from reference gene primer amplification. Assay: immunoSEQ multiplex PCR; the TCRdb copy retains only in-frame clones and omits some. V and J calls and clone size follow that table, whereas D and trimming were derived from the DNA. Among 120,000 or so clones listed, approximately 70% were seen once. The sample comes from a study of blood T cell repertoires in COVID-19. Study overall: PBMCs, B-cell-depleted T cells, or T cells were the source of the cDNA or gDNA that made up the material.

This chain joins TRBV6-1 and TRBJ1-1; possible D gene TRBD1, 6 bases. What was sequenced was peripheral blood. This TCR came from a woman aged 55 to 70 with acute or convalescent COVID-19. The CDR3 region is CASSEGTENTEAFF. The CDR3 bases are TGTGCCAGCAGTGAAGGGACAGAGAACACTGAAGCTTTCTTT.